The 28 T cell receptor beta chains presented below share a single source sample, sequenced in a study of PD-1 blockade in classical Hodgkin lymphoma. Sequenced by immunoSEQ multiplex PCR; TCRdb stores in-frame clones only, minus some. The sample yields 70,000 or so clones, 85% to 95% seen once. As to time point: newly diagnosed, previously untreated cHL patient sample. The specimen was peripheral blood mononuclear cells (PBMCs). Receptors were obtained from a human donor with classical Hodgkin lymphoma.

This rearrangement joins TRBV7-7 to TRBJ2-5; 13 bases agree with TRBD2. Germline CDR1 and CDR2: SSHAT and FNYEAQ (reference sequence). The CDR3 has 15 residues. V trimming: 5 bases; J trimming: 3 bases; junction bases outside the gene matches: 3. CDR3 region: CASSQGLAGKETQYF. The DNA of the CDR3 is TGTGCCAGCAGCCAGGGACTAGCGGGGAAAGAGACCCAGTACTTC. The variable domain in full, completed from reference TRBV7-7 and TRBJ2-5, reads GAGVSQSPRYKVTKRGQDVTLRCDPISSHATLYWYQQALGQGPEFLTYFNYEAQPDKSGLPSDRFSAERPEGSISTLTIQRTEQRDSAMYRCASSQGLAGKETQYFGPGTRLLVL.

The chain uses TRBV7-9 and TRBJ2-7; D call uncertain. Per the germline V gene, CDR1 is SEHNR and CDR2 is FQNEAQ (reference sequence). Trimming took 5 bases from V and 1 from J, leaving 6 bases between them. The CDR3 is made up of 12 amino acids. CDR3 loop: CASSLGSYEQYF. The DNA for the CDR3 is TGTGCCAGCAGCCTCGGGTCCTACGAGCAGTACTTC.

CDR3 DNA sequence: TGTGCCAGCAGTTGGCGACTTCACACAGATACGCAGTATTTT. Amino acids: CASSWRLHTDTQYF. The chain uses TRBV6-5 and TRBJ2-3; no clear D gene. This CDR3 has 14 residues. Trimming removed 4 bases at V and 2 bases at J, with 10 bases between. The germline V gene encodes CDR1 MNHEY and CDR2 SVGAGI.

CDR3 residues: CASSWGRYEQYF. As DNA, the CDR3 is TGTGCCAGCAGTTGGGGACGGTACGAGCAGTACTTC. V gene TRBV6-6 combines with J gene TRBJ2-7, with D perhaps being TRBD1 or TRBD2 (5 bases each). Per germline, CDR1 MNHNY and CDR2 SVGAGI (reference sequence). The V end lost 4 bases, the J end lost 4 bases, and 8 bases lay between the germline ends. This CDR3 has 12 residues.

As DNA, the CDR3 is TGTGCCAGCAGTTCCGGGACGGCGGCGTTCGAGCAGTACTTC. This sequence encodes CASSSGTAAFEQYF. The chain links TRBV28 to TRBJ2-7; perhaps D is TRBD1 or TRBD2 (5 bases each). CDR3 length equals 14 residues. The germline V gene has CDR1 MDHEN and CDR2 SYDVKM. V was pared by 4 bases and J by 6 bases, with 16 bases between.

The V and J genes are TRBV19 and TRBJ1-1; D is uncertain. V gave up 5 bases and J gave up 7 bases, with 14 bases separating them. The CDR3 spans 13 residues. The germline CDR1 and CDR2 sequences are LNHDA and SQIVND (reference sequence). CDR3 nucleotides: TGTGCCAGTAGTTTGGGGAAGTTGGGTGAAGCTTTCTTT. Its translation: CASSLGKLGEAFF.

The chain employs TRBV19 and TRBJ1-1; 7 bases fit TRBD1. CDR1 and CDR2 from the germline V gene are LNHDA and SQIVND (reference sequence). This CDR3 has 13 amino acids. The trim removed 10 bases at V and 4 bases at J, leaving 9 bases unmatched. CDR3: CATAGGGLTEAFF. The CDR3, as DNA: TGTGCCACCGCAGGGGGGGGCCTCACTGAAGCTTTCTTT.

V usage is TRBV18 and J usage is TRBJ2-7, with D tentatively TRBD1 (6 bases). V was shortened by 5 bases and J by 7 bases, with 9 bases between the two germline ends. This CDR3 comprises 11 residues. CDR1 and CDR2 from the germline V gene are KGHSH and LQKENI. CDR3 bases: TGTGCCAGCTCAGCCGACAGGGAGCAGTACTTC. Residues: CASSADREQYF.

The chain combines TRBV6-5 with TRBJ1-3; D unclear. The CDR3 contains 13 residues. Looked up from germline, CDR1 is MNHEY and CDR2 is SVGAGI. The V end was cut by 0 bases, the J end by 8 bases, with 8 bases between. The CDR3 loop reads CASSYSIRDTIYF. The CDR3 nucleotides are TGTGCCAGCAGTTACTCGATCCGGGACACCATATATTTT.

The sample holds one count of this clone. The CDR3 here is CASSPLGLTDTQYF. CDR3 bases: TGTGCCAGCAGCCCTTTGGGACTCACAGATACGCAGTATTTT. The V and J genes are TRBV9 and TRBJ2-3, with a tentative D call TRBD2 (6 bases). V lost 4 bases to trimming and J lost 2 bases, with 11 bases between them. The germline V gene encodes CDR1 SGDLS and CDR2 YYNGEE. This CDR3 region has 14 residues.

The rearrangement uses TRBV5-1 and TRBJ1-1, with TRBD1 matching 8 bases. The germline CDR1 and CDR2 sequences are SGHRS and YFSETQ. V lost 0 bases, J lost 0 bases, and 10 bases stayed unmatched. The CDR3 has 18 residues. CDR3 DNA sequence: TGCGCCAGCAGCTTGGGGGCGTTAAGGACAGGGTTGAACACTGAAGCTTTCTTT. As protein: CASSLGALRTGLNTEAFF.

The rearrangement joins TRBV5-4 to TRBJ2-1; perhaps TRBD1 as D (6 bases). Germline CDR1 and CDR2: SGHNT and YYREEE (reference sequence). V shed 4 bases and J shed 2 bases, with 13 bases lying between them. The CDR3 is 15 residues long. CDR3 sequence (DNA): TGTGCCAGCAGCAAGGGGGAGAGCACCTACAATGAGCAGTTCTTC. Translating gives CASSKGESTYNEQFF.

This chain joins TRBV29-1 and TRBJ1-5; D is uncertain. Germline V gives CDR1 SQVTM, CDR2 ANQGSEA. Trimming cost V 4 bases and J 2 bases, with 9 bases left between them. The CDR3 is 13 amino acids. CDR3 bases: TGCAGCGTTGTTGAGAGGGGCAATCAGCCCCAGCATTTT. Translated: CSVVERGNQPQHF.

V is TRBV30 and J is TRBJ2-6; D remains ambiguous. Germline V gene data show CDR1 as GTSNPN and CDR2 as SVGIG (reference sequence). The CDR3 runs 13 residues. V was clipped by 2 bases and J by 1 base, with 3 bases between them. The CDR3 here is CAWSRSGANVLTF. The CDR3 nucleotides read TGTGCCTGGAGTAGGTCTGGGGCCAACGTCCTGACTTTC. The entire variable domain, with the rest obtained from reference TRBV30 and TRBJ2-6, is as follows: SQTIHQWPATLVQPVGSPLSLECTVEGTSNPNLYWYRQAAGRGLQLLFYSVGIGQISSEVPQNLSASRPQDRQFILSSKKLLLSDSGFYLCAWSRSGANVLTFGAGSRLTVL.

The chain uses TRBV4-3 and TRBJ2-5, with D tentatively TRBD1 or TRBD2 (6 bases each). Trimming took 0 bases from V and 4 from J, leaving 18 bases between them. This CDR3 is built from 17 residues. Germline CDR1 reads LGHNA; CDR2 reads YSLEER. The DNA for the CDR3 is TGCGCCAGCAGCCAAGACATTGGTCGAGGGGGAGGAGAGACCCAGTACTTC. Translation gives CASSQDIGRGGGETQYF.

V gene TRBV5-6 combines with J gene TRBJ2-5; 9 bases agree with TRBD1. V was pared by 4 bases and J by 4 bases, with 5 bases of the junction left unmatched. The V gene's germline CDR1 is SGHDT and CDR2 YYEEEE. The CDR3 sequence is 14 residues long. Here the CDR3 DNA reads TGTGCCAGCAGCCCCGGGACAGGGATAGAGACCCAGTACTTC. It codes for CASSPGTGIETQYF.

This chain connects TRBV7-9 to TRBJ1-6; D is uncertain. This CDR3 region has 11 residues. The germline gives CDR1 SEHNR, CDR2 FQNEAQ (reference sequence). V was cut by 5 bases and J by 6 bases, with 2 bases left in between. The CDR3 reads CASSPNSPLHF. The CDR3 nucleotides are TGTGCCAGCAGCCCTAATTCACCCCTCCACTTT.

The genes are TRBV7-6 and TRBJ1-2; unclear D gene. Trimming took off 1 base at V and 4 bases at J, with 7 bases between the two ends. This CDR3 has 13 residues. Germline CDR1 SGHVS, CDR2 FNYEAQ. The CDR3 loop is CASSLDYSYGYTF. The CDR3 nucleotides are TGTGCCAGCAGCTTAGATTACAGCTATGGCTACACCTTC. The variable domain in full, completed from reference TRBV7-6 and TRBJ1-2, reads GAGVSQSPRYKVTKRGQDVALRCDPISGHVSLYWYRQALGQGPEFLTYFNYEAQQDKSGLPNDRFSAERPEGSISTLTIQRTEQRDSAMYRCASSLDYSYGYTFGSGTRLTVV.

The chain joins TRBV7-3 to TRBJ1-2, with D hard to call. Germline assignment: CDR1 SGHTA and CDR2 FQGTGA. V was clipped by 2 bases and J by 8 bases, with 3 bases between them. The CDR3 spans 10 residues. The CDR3 sequence: CASSLGGYTF. The CDR3 region has the DNA TGTGCCAGCAGCTTAGGGGGCTACACCTTC. Variable domain in full (rest from reference TRBV7-3 and TRBJ1-2): GAGVSQTPSNKVTEKGKYVELRCDPISGHTALYWYRQSLGQGPEFLIYFQGTGAADDSGLPNDRFFAVRPEGSVSTLKIQRTERGDSAVYLCASSLGGYTFGSGTRLTVV.

The chain joins TRBV28 to TRBJ2-7, with D possibly being TRBD2 (5 bases). Germline V gene lookup returns CDR1 MDHEN and CDR2 SYDVKM. Trimming shortened V by 6 bases and J by 3 bases, and 24 bases separated the two germline ends. This CDR3 spans 17 amino acids. The CDR3 DNA sequence: TGTGCCAGCAGCCGAACGAGGTTACTAGGACTCAGCTACGAGCAGTACTTC. This sequence encodes CASSRTRLLGLSYEQYF. Complete variable domain (other parts from reference TRBV28 and TRBJ2-7): DVKVTQSSRYLVKRTGEKVFLECVQDMDHENMFWYRQDPGLGLRLIYFSYDVKMKEKGDIPEGYSVSREKKERFSLILESASTNQTSMYLCASSRTRLLGLSYEQYFGPGTRLTVT.

V gene TRBV4-3 combines with J gene TRBJ2-3; 9 bases align to TRBD2. Trimming took 3 bases from V and 4 from J; bases not matched to a gene: 8. The CDR3 is 16 residues long. Germline loops: CDR1 LGHNA, CDR2 YSLEER. CDR3 region: CASSQGSGSHADTQYF. In DNA, the CDR3 is TGCGCCAGCAGCCAGGGTAGCGGGAGTCATGCAGATACGCAGTATTTT.

The chain uses TRBV7-2 and TRBJ2-7, with 10 nucleotides matching TRBD1. With V trimmed by 5 bases and J by 6 bases, 4 bases remained unmatched. CDR1 is SGHTA and CDR2 is FQGNSA in the germline V gene. CDR3 length: 13 amino acids. CDR3 region: CASSAGQGLEQYF. The CDR3 nucleotides are TGTGCCAGCAGCGCGGGACAGGGGCTCGAGCAGTACTTC. Together with reference TRBV7-2 and TRBJ2-7, the CDR3 gives the full variable domain: GAGVSQSPSNKVTEKGKDVELRCDPISGHTALYWYRQSLGQGLEFLIYFQGNSAPDKSGLPSDRFSAERTGGSVSTLTIQRTQQEDSAVYLCASSAGQGLEQYFGPGTRLTVT.

The chain is built from TRBV4-3 and TRBJ2-7, with a weak D call TRBD2 (5 bases). Germline CDR1 LGHNA, CDR2 YSLEER. The ends were cut back, 0 bases at V and 6 bases at J, with 15 bases in the middle. The CDR3 runs 15 residues. Here the CDR3 reads CASSQELGRVSEQYF. DNA for the CDR3: TGCGCCAGCAGCCAAGAACTAGGACGGGTGAGCGAGCAGTACTTC.

This clone has a single count. The chain is built from TRBV4-2 and TRBJ1-1; D is perhaps TRBD1 (5 bases). Germline V gene sequence: CDR1 LGHNA, CDR2 YNFKEQ. This CDR3 is built from 13 residues. The V gene lost 1 base and the J gene lost 6 bases, with 9 bases spanning the gap. Here the CDR3 DNA reads TGTGCCAGCAGCCAAGTGAGGGGCTCTGAAGCTTTCTTT. Translation: CASSQVRGSEAFF.

The V and J genes are TRBV7-2 and TRBJ2-5; no clear D. This CDR3 has 14 residues. Germline loops: CDR1 SGHTA, CDR2 FQGNSA. The germline V and J ends were trimmed by 2 bases and 1 base, with 8 bases remaining between them. The CDR3 is CASSLFGAQETQYF. The CDR3 DNA sequence: TGTGCCAGCAGCTTATTCGGAGCCCAAGAGACCCAGTACTTC.

The chain employs TRBV7-3 and TRBJ1-1; TRBD1 is a possible D gene (6 bases). Germline V gene lookup returns CDR1 SGHTA and CDR2 FQGTGA. Trimming took off 6 bases at V and 2 bases at J, with 10 bases between the two ends. CDR3 length equals 13 residues. The DNA for the CDR3 is TGTGCCAGCAGGACGGACAGAAACACTGAAGCTTTCTTT. Protein product: CASRTDRNTEAFF.

A single count supports this clone. This sequence joins TRBV19 and TRBJ2-6; D is undetermined. Germline lookup yields CDR1 LNHDA and CDR2 SQIVND (reference sequence). V lost 7 bases and J 0 bases, leaving 7 bases between the germline ends. The CDR3 totals 14 residues. CDR3 sequence (DNA): TGTGCCAGTATGTACCGCTCTGGGGCCAACGTCCTGACTTTC. It is translated as CASMYRSGANVLTF.

This clone was seen more than once but under ten times. This sequence joins TRBV7-3 and TRBJ1-2, with 10 bases that match TRBD1. Per the germline V gene, CDR1 is SGHTA and CDR2 is FQGTGA. CDR3 length equals 13 residues. After removal of 2 bases from V and 7 bases from J, the junction contained 1 base not matched to a gene. The CDR3 spells CASSLDRGLGYTF. The CDR3 nucleotides are TGTGCCAGCAGCTTAGACAGGGGGCTTGGCTACACCTTC.